This paragraph covers one T cell receptor (beta chain) sequence. Its antigen is still unknown. This sample stems from a study of T cells in localized non-small cell lung cancer. The V gene lost 7 bases and the J gene lost 6 bases, with 16 bases spanning the gap. This CDR3 has 14 amino acids. CDR1 is MNHEY and CDR2 is SMNVEV in the germline V gene (reference sequence). Profiled with immunoSEQ multiplex PCR; TCRdb holds only in-frame clones, not every one. The table shows 50,000 to 75,000 clones, with 80% to 90% occurring only once. Study findings and constraints: Analysis by sequencing included only one tumor region, so heterogeneity remains possible. Longer overall survival accompanied higher blood T cell density.

The material was peripheral blood, obtained before any cancer treatment. The chain is built from TRBV27 and TRBJ1-5; the D gene is possibly TRBD1 (6 bases). The TCR was taken from a man aged 40-75 years with stage I squamous cell lung carcinoma. The CDR3 nucleotides read TGTGCCAGCAACCCACAGGGCGGGTTTCAGCCCCAGCATTTT. Translating it yields CASNPQGGFQPQHF.